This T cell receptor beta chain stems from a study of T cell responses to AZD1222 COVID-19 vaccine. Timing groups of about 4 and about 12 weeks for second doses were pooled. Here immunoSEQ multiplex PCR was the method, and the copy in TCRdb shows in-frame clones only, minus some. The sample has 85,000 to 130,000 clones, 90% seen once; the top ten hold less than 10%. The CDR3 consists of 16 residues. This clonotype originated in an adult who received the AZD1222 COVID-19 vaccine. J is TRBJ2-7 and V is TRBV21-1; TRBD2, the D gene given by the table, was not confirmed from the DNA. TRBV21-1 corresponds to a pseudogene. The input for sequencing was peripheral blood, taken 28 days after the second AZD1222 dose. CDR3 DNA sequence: TGTGCCAGCAGAGCCCCTCGGTCTCAATCCCCCTACGAGCAGTACTTC. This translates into CASRAPRSQSPYEQYF.